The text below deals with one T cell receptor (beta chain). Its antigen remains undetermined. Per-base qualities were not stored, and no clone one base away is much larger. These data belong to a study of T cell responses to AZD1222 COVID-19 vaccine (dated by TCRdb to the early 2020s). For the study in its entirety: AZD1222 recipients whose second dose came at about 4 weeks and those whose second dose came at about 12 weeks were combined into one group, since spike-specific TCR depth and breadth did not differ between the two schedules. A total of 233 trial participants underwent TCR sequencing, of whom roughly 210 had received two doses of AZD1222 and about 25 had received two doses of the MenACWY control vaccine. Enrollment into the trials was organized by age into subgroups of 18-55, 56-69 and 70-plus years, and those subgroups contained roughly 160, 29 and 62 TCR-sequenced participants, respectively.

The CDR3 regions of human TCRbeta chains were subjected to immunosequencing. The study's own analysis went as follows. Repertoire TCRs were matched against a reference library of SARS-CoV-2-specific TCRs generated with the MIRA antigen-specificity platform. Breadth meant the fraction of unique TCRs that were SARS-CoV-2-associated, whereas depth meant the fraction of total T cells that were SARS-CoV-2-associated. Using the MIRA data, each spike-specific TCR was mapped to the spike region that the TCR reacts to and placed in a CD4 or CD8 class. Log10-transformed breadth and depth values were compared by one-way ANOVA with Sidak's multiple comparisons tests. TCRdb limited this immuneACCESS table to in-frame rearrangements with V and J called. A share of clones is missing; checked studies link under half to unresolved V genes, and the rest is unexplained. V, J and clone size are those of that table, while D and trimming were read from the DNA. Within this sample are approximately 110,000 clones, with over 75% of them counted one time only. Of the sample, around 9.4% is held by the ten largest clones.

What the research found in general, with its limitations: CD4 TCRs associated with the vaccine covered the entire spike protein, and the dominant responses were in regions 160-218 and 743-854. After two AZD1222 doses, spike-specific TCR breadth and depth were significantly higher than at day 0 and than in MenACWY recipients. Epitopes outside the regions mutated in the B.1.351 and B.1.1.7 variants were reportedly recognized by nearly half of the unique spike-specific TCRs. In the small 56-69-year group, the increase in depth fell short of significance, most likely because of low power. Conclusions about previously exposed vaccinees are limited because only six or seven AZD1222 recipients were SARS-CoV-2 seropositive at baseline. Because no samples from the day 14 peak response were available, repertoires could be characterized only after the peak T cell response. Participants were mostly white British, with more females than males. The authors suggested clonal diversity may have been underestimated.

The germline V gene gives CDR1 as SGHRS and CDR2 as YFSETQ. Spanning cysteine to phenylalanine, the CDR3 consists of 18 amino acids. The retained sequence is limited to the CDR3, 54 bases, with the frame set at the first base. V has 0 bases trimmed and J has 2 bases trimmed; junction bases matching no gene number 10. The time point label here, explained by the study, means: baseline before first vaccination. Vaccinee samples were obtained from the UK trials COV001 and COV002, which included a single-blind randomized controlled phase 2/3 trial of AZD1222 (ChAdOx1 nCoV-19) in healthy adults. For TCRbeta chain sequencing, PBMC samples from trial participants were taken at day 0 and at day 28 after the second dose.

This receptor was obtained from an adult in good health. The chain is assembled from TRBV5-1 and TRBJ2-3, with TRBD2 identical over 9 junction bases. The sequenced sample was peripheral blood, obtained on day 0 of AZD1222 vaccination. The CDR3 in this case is CASSLEGGGAGNTDTQYF. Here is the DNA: TGCGCCAGCAGCTTGGAGGGCGGGGGGGCCGGAAACACAGATACGCAGTATTTT.